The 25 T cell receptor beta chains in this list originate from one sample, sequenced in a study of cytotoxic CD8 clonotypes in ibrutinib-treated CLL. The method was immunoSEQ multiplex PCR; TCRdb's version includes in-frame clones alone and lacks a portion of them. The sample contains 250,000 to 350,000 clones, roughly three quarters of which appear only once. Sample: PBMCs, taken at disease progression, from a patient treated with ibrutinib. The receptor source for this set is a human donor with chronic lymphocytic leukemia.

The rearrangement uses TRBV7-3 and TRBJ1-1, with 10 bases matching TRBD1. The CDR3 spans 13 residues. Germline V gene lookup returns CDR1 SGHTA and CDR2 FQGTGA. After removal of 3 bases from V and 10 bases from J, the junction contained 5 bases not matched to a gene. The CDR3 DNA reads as TGTGCCAGCAGCTTTGACAGGGGGCGTCCAGCTTTCTTT. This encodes CASSFDRGRPAFF.

CDR3 coding DNA: TGTGCCATCAGTGATCCACGGACAGGGAACGAGCAGTACTTC. Protein: CAISDPRTGNEQYF. The chain carries TRBV10-3 and TRBJ2-7; TRBD1 matches at 8 bases. The trim removed 3 bases at V and 5 bases at J, leaving 6 bases unmatched. Germline V CDR1 and CDR2: ENHRY, SYGVKD. The CDR3 has 14 residues.

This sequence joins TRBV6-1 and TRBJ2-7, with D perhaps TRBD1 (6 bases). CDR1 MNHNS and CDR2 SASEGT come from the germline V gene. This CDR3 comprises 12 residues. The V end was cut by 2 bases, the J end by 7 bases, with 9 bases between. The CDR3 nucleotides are TGTGCCAGCAGTGAAAGGGGGTTGGAGCAGTACTTC. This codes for CASSERGLEQYF.

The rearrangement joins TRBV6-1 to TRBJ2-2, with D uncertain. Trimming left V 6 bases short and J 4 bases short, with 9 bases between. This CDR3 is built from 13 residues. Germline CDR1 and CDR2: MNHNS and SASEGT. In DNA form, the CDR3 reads TGTGCCAGCAGCTCTCTGGGCACCGGGGAGCTGTTTTTT. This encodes CASSSLGTGELFF.

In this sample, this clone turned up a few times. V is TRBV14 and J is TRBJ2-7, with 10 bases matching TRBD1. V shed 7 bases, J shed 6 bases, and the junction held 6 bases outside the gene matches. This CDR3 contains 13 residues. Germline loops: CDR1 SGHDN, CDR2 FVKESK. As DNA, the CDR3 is TGTGCCAGCACCGACAGGGGGCCCGGCGAGCAGTACTTC. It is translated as CASTDRGPGEQYF.

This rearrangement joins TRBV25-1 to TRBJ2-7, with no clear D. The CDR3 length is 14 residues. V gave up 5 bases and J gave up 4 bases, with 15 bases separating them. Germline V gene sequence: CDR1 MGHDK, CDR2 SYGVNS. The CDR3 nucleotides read TGTGCCAGCAGTCCCCTCGACCACGAATACGAGCAGTACTTC. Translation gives CASSPLDHEYEQYF.

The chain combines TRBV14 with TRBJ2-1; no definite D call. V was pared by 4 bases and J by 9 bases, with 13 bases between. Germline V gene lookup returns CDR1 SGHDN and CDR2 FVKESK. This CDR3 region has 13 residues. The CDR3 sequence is CASSRSLYVEQFF. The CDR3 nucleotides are TGTGCCAGCAGCCGGAGCTTGTACGTTGAGCAGTTCTTC.

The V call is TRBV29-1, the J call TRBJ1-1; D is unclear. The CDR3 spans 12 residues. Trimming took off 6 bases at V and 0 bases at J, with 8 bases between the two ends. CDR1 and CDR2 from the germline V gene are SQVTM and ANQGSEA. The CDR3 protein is CSVCRMNTEAFF. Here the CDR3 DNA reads TGCAGCGTATGCCGGATGAACACTGAAGCTTTCTTT.

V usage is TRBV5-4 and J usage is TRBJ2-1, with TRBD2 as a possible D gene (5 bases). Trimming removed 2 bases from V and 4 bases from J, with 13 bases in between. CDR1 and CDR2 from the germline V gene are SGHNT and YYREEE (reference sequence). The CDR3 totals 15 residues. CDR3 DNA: TGTGCCAGCAGCTTTGGCGGGTTGTTGTACAATGAGCAGTTCTTC. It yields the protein CASSFGGLLYNEQFF. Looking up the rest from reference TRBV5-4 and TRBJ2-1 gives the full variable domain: ETGVTQSPTHLIKTRGQQVTLRCSSQSGHNTVSWYQQALGQGPQFIFQYYREEENGRGNFPPRFSGLQFPNYSSELNVNALELDDSALYLCASSFGGLLYNEQFFGPGTRLTVL.

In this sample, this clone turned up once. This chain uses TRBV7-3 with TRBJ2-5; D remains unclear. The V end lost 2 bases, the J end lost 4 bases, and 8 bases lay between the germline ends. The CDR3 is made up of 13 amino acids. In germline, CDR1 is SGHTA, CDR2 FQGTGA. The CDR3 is CASSLWVGETQYF. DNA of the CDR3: TGTGCCAGCAGCTTATGGGTTGGAGAGACCCAGTACTTC. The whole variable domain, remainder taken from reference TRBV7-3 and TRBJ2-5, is GAGVSQTPSNKVTEKGKYVELRCDPISGHTALYWYRQSLGQGPEFLIYFQGTGAADDSGLPNDRFFAVRPEGSVSTLKIQRTERGDSAVYLCASSLWVGETQYFGPGTRLLVL.

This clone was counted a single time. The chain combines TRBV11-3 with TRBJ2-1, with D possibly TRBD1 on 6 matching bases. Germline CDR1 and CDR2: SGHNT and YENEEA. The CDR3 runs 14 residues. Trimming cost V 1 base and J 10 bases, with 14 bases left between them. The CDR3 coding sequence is TGTGCCAGCAGCTTAGTTGGGGGCAGAGGGGAGCAGTTCTTC. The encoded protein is CASSLVGGRGEQFF.

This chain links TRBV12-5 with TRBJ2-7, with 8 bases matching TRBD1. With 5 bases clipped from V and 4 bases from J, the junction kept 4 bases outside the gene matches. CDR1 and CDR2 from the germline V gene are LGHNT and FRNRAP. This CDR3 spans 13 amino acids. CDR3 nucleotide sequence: TGTGCTAGTGGTACGAGACAGGGGTACGAGCAGTACTTC. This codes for CASGTRQGYEQYF.

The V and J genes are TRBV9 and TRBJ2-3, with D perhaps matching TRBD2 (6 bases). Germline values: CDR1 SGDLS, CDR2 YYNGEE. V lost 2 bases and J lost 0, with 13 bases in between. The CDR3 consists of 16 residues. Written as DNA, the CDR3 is TGTGCCAGCAGCGTGTCGGCGCGGGGTAGCACAGATACGCAGTATTTT. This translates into CASSVSARGSTDTQYF.

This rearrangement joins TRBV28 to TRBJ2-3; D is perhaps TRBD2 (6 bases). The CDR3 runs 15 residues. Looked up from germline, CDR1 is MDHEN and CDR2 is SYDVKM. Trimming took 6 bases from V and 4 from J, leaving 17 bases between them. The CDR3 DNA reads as TGTGCCAGCAGCCCGGGACTCCGCGGAGCAGATACGCAGTATTTT. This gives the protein CASSPGLRGADTQYF.

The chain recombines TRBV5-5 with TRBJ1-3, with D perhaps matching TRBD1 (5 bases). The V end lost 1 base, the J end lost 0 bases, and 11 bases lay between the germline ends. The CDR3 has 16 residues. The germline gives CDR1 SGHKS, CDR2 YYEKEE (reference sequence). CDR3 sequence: CASSLIRQNSGNTIYF. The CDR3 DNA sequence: TGTGCCAGCAGCTTGATTCGACAGAACTCTGGAAACACCATATATTTT.

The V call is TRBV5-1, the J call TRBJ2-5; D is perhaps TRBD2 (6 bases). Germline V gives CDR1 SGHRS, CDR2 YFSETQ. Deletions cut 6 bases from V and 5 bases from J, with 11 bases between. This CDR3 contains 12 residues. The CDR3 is CASTGGWETQYF. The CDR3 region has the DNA TGCGCCAGCACCGGGGGTTGGGAGACCCAGTACTTC. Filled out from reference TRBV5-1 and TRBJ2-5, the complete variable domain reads KAGVTQTPRYLIKTRGQQVTLSCSPISGHRSVSWYQQTPGQGLQFLFEYFSETQRNKGNFPGRFSGRQFSNSRSEMNVSTLELGDSALYLCASTGGWETQYFGPGTRLLVL.

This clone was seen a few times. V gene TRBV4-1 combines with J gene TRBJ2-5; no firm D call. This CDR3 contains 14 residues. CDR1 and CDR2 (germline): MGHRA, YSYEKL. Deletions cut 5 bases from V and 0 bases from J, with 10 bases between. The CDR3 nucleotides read TGCGCCAGCAGCTTCGTAGAGTACCAAGAGACCCAGTACTTC. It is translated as CASSFVEYQETQYF.

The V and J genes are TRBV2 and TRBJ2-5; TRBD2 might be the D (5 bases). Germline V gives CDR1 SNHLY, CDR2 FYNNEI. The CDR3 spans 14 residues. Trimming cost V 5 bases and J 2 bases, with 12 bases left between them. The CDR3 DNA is TGTGCCAGCAGTTCCAGGACGGGGCAAGAGACCCAGTACTTC. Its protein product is CASSSRTGQETQYF.

The CDR3 protein is CASSPPDFTDTQYF. CDR3 DNA sequence: TGTGCCAGCAGTCCTCCGGACTTCACAGATACGCAGTATTTT. The genes are TRBV6-1 and TRBJ2-3, with TRBD2 as a possible D gene (5 bases). With 5 bases removed from V and 2 bases from J, the gap between germline ends came to 11 bases. Germline CDR1 is MNHNS and CDR2 is SASEGT. The CDR3 is made up of 14 amino acids.

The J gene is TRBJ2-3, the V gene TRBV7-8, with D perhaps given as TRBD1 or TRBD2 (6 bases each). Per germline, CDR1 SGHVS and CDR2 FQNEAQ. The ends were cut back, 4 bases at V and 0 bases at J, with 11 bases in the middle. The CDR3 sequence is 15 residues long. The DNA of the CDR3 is TGTGCCAGCAGCTCGATCGGGGGCAGCACAGATACGCAGTATTTT. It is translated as CASSSIGGSTDTQYF.

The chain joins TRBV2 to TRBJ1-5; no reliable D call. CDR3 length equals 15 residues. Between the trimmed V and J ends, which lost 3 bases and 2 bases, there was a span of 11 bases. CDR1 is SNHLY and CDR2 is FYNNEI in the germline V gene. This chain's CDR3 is CASSDEGKGNQPQHF. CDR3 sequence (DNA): TGTGCCAGCAGTGATGAAGGGAAGGGCAATCAGCCCCAGCATTTT.

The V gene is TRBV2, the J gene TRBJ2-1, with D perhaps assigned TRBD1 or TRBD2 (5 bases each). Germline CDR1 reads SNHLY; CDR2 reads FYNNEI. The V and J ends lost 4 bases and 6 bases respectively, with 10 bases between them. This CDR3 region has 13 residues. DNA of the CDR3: TGTGCCAGCAGTGGGGACCCTGGCAATGAGCAGTTCTTC. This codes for CASSGDPGNEQFF.

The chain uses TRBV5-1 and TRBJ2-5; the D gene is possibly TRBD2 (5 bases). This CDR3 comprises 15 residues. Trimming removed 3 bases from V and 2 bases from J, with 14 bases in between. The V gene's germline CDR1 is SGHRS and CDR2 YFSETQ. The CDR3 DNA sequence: TGCGCCAGCAGCTCACTAGTAGATATTCAAGAGACCCAGTACTTC. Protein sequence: CASSSLVDIQETQYF.

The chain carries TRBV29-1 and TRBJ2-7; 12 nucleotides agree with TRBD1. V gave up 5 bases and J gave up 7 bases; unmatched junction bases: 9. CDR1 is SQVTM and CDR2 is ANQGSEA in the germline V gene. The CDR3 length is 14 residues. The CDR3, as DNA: TGCAGCGTTCTCCGGGACAGGGGGCCTCGGGAGCAGTACTTC. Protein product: CSVLRDRGPREQYF.

For the CDR3, the DNA is TGTGCCAGTACTCCCGGGACAACTTCAAATGAAAAACTGTTTTTT. This translates into CASTPGTTSNEKLFF. The rearrangement links TRBV19 to TRBJ1-4; possibly TRBD1 for D (6 bases). V was clipped by 7 bases and J by 5 bases, with 17 bases between them. Germline V lookup: CDR1 LNHDA, CDR2 SQIVND (reference sequence). CDR3 length: 15 amino acids.